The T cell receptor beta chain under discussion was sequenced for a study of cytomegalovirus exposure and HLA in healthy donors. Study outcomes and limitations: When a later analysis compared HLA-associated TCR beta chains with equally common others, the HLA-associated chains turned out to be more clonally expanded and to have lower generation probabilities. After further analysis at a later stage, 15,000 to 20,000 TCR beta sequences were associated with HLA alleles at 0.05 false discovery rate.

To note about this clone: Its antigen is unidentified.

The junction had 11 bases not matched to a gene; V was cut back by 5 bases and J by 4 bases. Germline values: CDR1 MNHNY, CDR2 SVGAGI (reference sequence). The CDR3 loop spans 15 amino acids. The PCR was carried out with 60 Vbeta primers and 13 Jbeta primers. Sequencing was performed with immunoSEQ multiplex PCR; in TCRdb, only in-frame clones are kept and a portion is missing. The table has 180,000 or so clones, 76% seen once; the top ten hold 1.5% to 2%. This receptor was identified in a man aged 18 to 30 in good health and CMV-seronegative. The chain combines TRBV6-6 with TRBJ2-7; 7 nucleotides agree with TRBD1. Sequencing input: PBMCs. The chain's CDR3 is CASSPTAGGGYEQYF. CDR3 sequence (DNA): TGTGCCAGCAGTCCCACCGCAGGGGGTGGGTACGAGCAGTACTTC.